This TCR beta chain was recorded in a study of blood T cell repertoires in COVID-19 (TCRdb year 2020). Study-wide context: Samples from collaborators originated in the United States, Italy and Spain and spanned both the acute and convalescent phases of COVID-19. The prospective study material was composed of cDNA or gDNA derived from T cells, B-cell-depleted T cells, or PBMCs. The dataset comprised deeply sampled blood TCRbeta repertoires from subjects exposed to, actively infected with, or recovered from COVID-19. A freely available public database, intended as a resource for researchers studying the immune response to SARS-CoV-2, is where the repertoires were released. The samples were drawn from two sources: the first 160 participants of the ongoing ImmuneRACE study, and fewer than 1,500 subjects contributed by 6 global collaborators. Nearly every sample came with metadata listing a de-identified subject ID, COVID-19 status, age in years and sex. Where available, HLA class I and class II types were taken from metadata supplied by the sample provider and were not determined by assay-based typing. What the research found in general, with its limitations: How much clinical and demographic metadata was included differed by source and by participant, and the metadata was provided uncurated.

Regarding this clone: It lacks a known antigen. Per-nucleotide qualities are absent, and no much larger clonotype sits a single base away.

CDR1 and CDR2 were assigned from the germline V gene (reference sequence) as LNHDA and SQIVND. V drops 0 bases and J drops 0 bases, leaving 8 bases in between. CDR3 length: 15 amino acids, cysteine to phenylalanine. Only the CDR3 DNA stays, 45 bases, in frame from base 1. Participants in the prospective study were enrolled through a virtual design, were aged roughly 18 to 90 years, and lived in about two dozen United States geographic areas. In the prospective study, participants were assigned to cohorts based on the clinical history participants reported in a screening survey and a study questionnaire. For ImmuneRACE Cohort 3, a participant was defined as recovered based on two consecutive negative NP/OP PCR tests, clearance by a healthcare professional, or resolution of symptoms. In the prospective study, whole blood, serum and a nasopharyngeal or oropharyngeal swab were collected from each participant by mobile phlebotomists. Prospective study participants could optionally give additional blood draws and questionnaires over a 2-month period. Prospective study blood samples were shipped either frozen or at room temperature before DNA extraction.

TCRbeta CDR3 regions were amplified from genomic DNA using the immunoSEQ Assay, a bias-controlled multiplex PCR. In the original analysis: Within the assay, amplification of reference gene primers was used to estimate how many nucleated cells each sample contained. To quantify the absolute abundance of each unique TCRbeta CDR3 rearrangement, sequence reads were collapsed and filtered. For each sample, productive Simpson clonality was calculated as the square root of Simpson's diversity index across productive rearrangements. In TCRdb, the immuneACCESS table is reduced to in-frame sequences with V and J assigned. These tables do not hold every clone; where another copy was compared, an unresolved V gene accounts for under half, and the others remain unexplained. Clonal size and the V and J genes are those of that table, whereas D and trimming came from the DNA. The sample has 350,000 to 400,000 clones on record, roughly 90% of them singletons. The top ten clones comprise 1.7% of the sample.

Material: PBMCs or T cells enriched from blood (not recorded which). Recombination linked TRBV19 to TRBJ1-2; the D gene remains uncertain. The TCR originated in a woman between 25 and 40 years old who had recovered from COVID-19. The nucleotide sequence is TGTGCCAGTAGTATAGATTCTAACGCTAACTATGGCTACACCTTC. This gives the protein CASSIDSNANYGYTF.